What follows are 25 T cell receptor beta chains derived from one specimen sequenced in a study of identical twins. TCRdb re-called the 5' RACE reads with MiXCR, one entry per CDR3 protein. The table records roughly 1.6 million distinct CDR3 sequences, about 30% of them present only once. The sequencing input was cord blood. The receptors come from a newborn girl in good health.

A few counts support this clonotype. DNA for the CDR3: TGTGCCAGTGGAGAGTTCTCCTATAATTCACCCCTCCACTTT. Translation gives CASGEFSYNSPLHF. This sequence joins TRBV7-9 and TRBJ1-6; D remains unclear. The CDR3 covers 14 residues. Germline CDR1 reads SEHNR; CDR2 reads FQNEAQ (reference sequence). Trimming cost V 9 bases and J 0 bases, with 9 bases left between them.

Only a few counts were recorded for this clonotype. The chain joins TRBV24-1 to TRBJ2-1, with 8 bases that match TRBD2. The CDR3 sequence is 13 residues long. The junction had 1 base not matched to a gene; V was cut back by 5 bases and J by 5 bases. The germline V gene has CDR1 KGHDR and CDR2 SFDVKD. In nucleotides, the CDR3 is TGTGCCACCAGTGTAGCGGGGAACAATGAGCAGTTCTTC. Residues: CATSVAGNNEQFF.

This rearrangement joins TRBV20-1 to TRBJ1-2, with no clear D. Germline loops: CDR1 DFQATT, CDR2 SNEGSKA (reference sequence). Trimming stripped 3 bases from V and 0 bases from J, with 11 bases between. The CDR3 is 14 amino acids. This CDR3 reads CSASVTRANYGYTF. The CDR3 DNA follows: TGCAGTGCTAGCGTCACACGAGCTAACTATGGCTACACCTTC.

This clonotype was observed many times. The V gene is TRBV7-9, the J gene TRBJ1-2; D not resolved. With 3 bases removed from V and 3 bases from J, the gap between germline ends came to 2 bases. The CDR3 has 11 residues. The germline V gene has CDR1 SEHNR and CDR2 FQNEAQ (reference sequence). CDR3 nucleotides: TGTGCCAGCAGCTTGTACTATGGCTACACCTTC. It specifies CASSLYYGYTF.

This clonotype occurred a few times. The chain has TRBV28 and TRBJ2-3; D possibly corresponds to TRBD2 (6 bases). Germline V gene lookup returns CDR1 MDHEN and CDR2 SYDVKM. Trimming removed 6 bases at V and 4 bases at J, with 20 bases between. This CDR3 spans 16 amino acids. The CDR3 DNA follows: TGTGCCAGCAGCAGCTATCCGGGACTTATCGCAGATACGCAGTATTTT. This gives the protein CASSSYPGLIADTQYF.

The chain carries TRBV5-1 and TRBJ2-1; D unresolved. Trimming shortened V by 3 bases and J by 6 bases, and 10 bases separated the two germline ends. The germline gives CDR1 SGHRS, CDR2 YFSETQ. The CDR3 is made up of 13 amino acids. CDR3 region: CASSWKFPNEQFF. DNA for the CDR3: TGCGCCAGCAGCTGGAAGTTTCCCAATGAGCAGTTCTTC.

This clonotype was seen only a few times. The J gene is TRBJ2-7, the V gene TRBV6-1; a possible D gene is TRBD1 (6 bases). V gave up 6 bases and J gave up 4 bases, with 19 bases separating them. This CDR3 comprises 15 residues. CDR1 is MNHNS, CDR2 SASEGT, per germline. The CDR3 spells CASRPFLDSWYEQYF. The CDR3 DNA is TGTGCCAGCAGACCGTTTTTGGACAGTTGGTACGAGCAGTACTTC.

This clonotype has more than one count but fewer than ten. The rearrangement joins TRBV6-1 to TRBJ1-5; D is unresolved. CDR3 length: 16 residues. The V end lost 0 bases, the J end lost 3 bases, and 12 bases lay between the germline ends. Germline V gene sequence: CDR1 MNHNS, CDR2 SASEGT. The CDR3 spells CASSEALHGPNQPQHF. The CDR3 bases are TGTGCCAGCAGTGAAGCGCTTCATGGGCCCAATCAGCCCCAGCATTTT.

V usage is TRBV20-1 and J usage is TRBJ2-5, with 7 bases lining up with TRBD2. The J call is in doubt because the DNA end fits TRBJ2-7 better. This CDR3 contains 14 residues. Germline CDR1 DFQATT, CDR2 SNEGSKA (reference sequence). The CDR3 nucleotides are TGCAGTGCTAAAAGGGCTAGCGGTATAGGCGAGCAGTACTTC. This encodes CSAKRASGIGEQYF.

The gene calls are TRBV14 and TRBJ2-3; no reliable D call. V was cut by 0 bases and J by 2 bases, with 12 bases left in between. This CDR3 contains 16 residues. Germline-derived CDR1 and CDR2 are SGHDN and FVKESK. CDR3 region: CASSQERNILTDTQYF. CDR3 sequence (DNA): TGTGCCAGCAGCCAAGAACGAAACATTCTCACAGATACGCAGTATTTT. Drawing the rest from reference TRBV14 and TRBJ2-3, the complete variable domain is EAGVTQFPSHSVIEKGQTVTLRCDPISGHDNLYWYRRVMGKEIKFLLHFVKESKQDESGMPNNRFLAERTGGTYSTLKVQPAELEDSGVYFCASSQERNILTDTQYFGPGTRLTVL.

The CDR3 sequence is CASRKAPLTSGRPETQYF. The CDR3, as DNA: TGTGCCAGCAGAAAAGCCCCATTGACTAGCGGGAGGCCCGAGACCCAGTACTTC. This sequence joins TRBV2 and TRBJ2-5; 13 bases match TRBD2. This CDR3 contains 18 residues. In germline, CDR1 is SNHLY, CDR2 FYNNEI. V lost 6 bases and J lost 5; bases outside the gene matches: 15.

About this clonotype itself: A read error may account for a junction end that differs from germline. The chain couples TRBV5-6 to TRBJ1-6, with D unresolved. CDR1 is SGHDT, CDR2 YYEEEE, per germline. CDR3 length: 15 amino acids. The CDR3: CASSLIRFGISPPHF. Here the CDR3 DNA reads TGTGCCAGCAGCTTGATAAGGTTCGGGATTTCACCCCCCCACTTT.

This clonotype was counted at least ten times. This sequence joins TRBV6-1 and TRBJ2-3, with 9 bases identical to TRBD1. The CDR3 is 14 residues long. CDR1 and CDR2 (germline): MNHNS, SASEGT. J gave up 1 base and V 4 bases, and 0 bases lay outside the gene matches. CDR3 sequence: CASSGTGGTDTQYF. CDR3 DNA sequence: TGTGCCAGCAGTGGGACAGGGGGCACAGATACGCAGTATTTT.

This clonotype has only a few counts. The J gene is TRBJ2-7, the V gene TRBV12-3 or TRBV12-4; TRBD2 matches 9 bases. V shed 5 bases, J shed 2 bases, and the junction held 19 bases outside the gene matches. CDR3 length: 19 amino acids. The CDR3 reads CASSHTGTSRGSSTYEQYF. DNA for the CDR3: TGTGCCAGCAGTCATACCGGGACTAGCCGTGGATCTTCCACCTACGAGCAGTACTTC.

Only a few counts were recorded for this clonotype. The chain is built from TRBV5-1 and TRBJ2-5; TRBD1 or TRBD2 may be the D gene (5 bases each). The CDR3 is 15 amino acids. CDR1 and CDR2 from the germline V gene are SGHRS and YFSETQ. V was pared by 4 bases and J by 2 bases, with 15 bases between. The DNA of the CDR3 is TGCGCCAGCAGCCCCGGGACGGCTAAACAAGAGACCCAGTACTTC. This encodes CASSPGTAKQETQYF.

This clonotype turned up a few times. The CDR3 is CASSPNPTRGLYGYTF. The CDR3 DNA is TGTGCCAGCAGCCCAAATCCGACGAGGGGGCTGTATGGCTACACCTTC. V is TRBV7-9 and J is TRBJ1-2, with 7 bases aligning to TRBD1. J gave up 5 bases and V 5 bases, and 14 bases lay outside the gene matches. Germline V gene data show CDR1 as SEHNR and CDR2 as FQNEAQ (reference sequence). The CDR3 is made up of 16 amino acids.

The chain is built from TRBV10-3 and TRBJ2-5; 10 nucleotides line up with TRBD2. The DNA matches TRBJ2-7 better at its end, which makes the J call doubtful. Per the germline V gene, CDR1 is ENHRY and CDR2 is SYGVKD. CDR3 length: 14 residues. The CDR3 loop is CAITSLAGDHEQYF. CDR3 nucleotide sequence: TGTGCCATCACTTCCCTAGCGGGAGACCACGAGCAGTACTTC.

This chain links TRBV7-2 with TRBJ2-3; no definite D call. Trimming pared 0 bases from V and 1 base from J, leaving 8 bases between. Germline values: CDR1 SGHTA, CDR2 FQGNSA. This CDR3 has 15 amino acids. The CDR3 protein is CASSLARRRTDTQYF. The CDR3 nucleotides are TGTGCCAGCAGCTTAGCCCGGAGACGCACAGATACGCAGTATTTT. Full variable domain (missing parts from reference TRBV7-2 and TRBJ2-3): GAGVSQSPSNKVTEKGKDVELRCDPISGHTALYWYRQSLGQGLEFLIYFQGNSAPDKSGLPSDRFSAERTGGSVSTLTIQRTQQEDSAVYLCASSLARRRTDTQYFGPGTRLTVL.

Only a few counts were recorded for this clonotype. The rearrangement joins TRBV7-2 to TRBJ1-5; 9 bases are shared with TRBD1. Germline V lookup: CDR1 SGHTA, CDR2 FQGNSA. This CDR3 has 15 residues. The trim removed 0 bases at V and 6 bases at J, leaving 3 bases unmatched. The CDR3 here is CASSLAGQGFQPQHF. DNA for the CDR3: TGTGCCAGCAGCTTAGCGGGACAGGGTTTTCAGCCCCAGCATTTT. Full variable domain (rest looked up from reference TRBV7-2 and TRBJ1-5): GAGVSQSPSNKVTEKGKDVELRCDPISGHTALYWYRQSLGQGLEFLIYFQGNSAPDKSGLPSDRFSAERTGGSVSTLTIQRTQQEDSAVYLCASSLAGQGFQPQHFGDGTRLSIL.

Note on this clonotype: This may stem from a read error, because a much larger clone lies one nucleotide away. The CDR3 loop reads CASSSTRVINYDYTF. The CDR3 nucleotides are TGTGCCAGCAGCTCAACCAGGGTGATCAACTATGACTACACCTTC. This chain links TRBV7-2 with TRBJ1-2; a possible D gene is TRBD1 (5 bases). CDR1 SGHTA and CDR2 FQGNSA come from the germline V gene. The CDR3 length is 15 residues.

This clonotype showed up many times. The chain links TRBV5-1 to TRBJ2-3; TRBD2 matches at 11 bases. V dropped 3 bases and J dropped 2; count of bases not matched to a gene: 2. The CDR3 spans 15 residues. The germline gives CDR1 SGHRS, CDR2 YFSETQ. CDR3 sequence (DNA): TGCGCCAGCAGCTCGGGACTAGCGGTCACAGATACGCAGTATTTT. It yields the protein CASSSGLAVTDTQYF.

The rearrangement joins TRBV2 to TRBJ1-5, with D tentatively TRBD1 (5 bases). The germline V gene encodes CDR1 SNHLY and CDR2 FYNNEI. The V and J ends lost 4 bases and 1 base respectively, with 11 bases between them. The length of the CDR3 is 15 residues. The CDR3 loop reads CASSVQEGSNQPQHF. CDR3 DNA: TGTGCCAGCAGTGTGCAGGAGGGGAGCAATCAGCCCCAGCATTTT.

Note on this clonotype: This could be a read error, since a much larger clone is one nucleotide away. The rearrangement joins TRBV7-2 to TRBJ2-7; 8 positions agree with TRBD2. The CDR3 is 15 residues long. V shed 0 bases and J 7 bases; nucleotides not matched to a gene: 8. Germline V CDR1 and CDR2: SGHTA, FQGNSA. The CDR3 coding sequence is TGTGCCAGCAGCTTAGCCGGGACTAGAAACAATGAGCAGTACTTC. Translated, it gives CASSLAGTRNNEQYF.

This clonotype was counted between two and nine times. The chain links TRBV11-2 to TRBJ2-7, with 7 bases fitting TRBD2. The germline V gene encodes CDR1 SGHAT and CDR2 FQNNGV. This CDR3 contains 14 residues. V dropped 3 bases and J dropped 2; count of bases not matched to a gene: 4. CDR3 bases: TGTGCCAGCAGCTTTGGACTAGTTGCCTACGAGCAGTACTTC. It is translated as CASSFGLVAYEQYF.

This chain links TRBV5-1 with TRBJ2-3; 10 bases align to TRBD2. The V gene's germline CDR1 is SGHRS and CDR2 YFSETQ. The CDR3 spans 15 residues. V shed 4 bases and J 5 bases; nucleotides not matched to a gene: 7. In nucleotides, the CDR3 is TGCGCCAGCAGCCCACCTAGCGGGGGCGGAGATACGCAGTATTTT. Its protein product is CASSPPSGGGDTQYF.